This is a list of T cell receptor beta chains from one sample in a study of cytomegalovirus exposure and HLA in healthy donors. Produced via immunoSEQ multiplex PCR; TCRdb's table is partial and in-frame only. The table lists more than 150,000 clones, approximately 88% of them singletons. Source material: PBMCs. These TCRs come from a man between 18 and 35 years old in good health and CMV-seropositive. Each CDR3 is given with its conserved first and last residue. D genes are given only for firm matches. Rows give clone size only sometimes, using once, few, many, or a class for an expanded clone.

-,15,-,TRBJ2-3,TRBV9,TGTGCCAGCGGACCCAGGGGTTCTAGCACAGATACGCAGTATTTT,CASGPRGSSTDTQYF
TRBD2,15,-,TRBJ2-2,TRBV11-3,TGTGCCAGCAGCTTAATAGCGGGTAACACCGGGGAGCTGTTTTTT,CASSLIAGNTGELFF
TRBD1,16,-,TRBJ2-3,TRBV28,TGTGCCAGCAGGGGAACAGGGGACGCATCCACAGATACGCAGTATTTT,CASRGTGDASTDTQYF
TRBD2,17,-,TRBJ2-2,TRBV5-1,TGCGCCAGCACCGGAGGTAGCGGGCATTACTACACCGGGGAGCTGTTTTTT,CASTGGSGHYYTGELFF
TRBD2,18,-,TRBJ2-7,TRBV28,TGTGCCAGCAGTTTATTGGGACTAGCGGGAGGGCCGTCCTACGAGCAGTACTTC,CASSLLGLAGGPSYEQYF
-,14,-,TRBJ1-4,TRBV9,TGTGCCAGCAGCGTAGGGGCGGGGGCTTCGAAACTGTTTTTT,CASSVGAGASKLFF
TRBD1,15,-,TRBJ2-7,TRBV29-1,TGCAGCGTTGTCCCCCCGACAGGGGGCTTGGGGGAGCAGTACTTC,CSVVPPTGGLGEQYF
TRBD2,13,once,TRBJ2-1,TRBV5-6,TGTGCCAGCAGCTTTGGGGGGAGGGGTGAGCAGTTCTTC,CASSFGGRGEQFF
TRBD1,14,-,TRBJ1-2,TRBV28,TGTGCCAGCCGAAGTCCGGGACAGAACTATGGCTACACCTTC,CASRSPGQNYGYTF
TRBD1,15,once,TRBJ2-7,TRBV28,TGTGCCAGCAGCTCAAGAGGACAGGGGGCCTACGAGCAGTACTTC,CASSSRGQGAYEQYF
-,16,-,TRBJ2-2,TRBV7-2,TGTGCCAGCAGCTTACTCCCGGGGGCGAACACCGGGGAGCTGTTTTTT,CASSLLPGANTGELFF
-,15,-,TRBJ2-5,TRBV28,TGTGCCAGCAGTTTATGGACGGGTAACCAAGAGACCCAGTACTTC,CASSLWTGNQETQYF
TRBD1,14,-,TRBJ2-7,TRBV10-3,TGTGCCATCAGTGACGGACAGGGCTCCTACGAGCAGTACTTC,CAISDGQGSYEQYF
-,14,-,TRBJ1-2,TRBV5-4,TGTGCCAGCAGCTTGGGGGGCAGCTTCTATGGCTACACCTTC,CASSLGGSFYGYTF
-,11,-,TRBJ2-7,TRBV6-1,TGTGCCAGCAGCCCGAGGCACGAGCAGTACTTC,CASSPRHEQYF
-,16,-,TRBJ1-1,TRBV14,TGTGCCAGCAGCCTACGGGGGGGCGCATTGAACACTGAAGCTTTCTTT,CASSLRGGALNTEAFF
-,16,-,TRBJ1-5,TRBV5-3,TGTGCCAGAACCCTCCGGAGGCCGGGAGGGTATCAGCCCCAGCATTTT,CARTLRRPGGYQPQHF
TRBD1,12,-,TRBJ2-7,TRBV19,TGTGCCAGTAGTGAACAGGGGTTCGAGCAGTACTTC,CASSEQGFEQYF
-,15,-,TRBJ2-3,TRBV6-1,TGTGCCAGCAGTGAACAGGGGGGCGGCACAGATACGCAGTATTTT,CASSEQGGGTDTQYF
TRBD1,15,-,TRBJ1-4,TRBV4-2,TGTGCCAGCAGCCAACCCGACAGGGGGGATGAAAAACTGTTTTTT,CASSQPDRGDEKLFF
-,13,-,TRBJ2-1,TRBV7-7,TGTGCCAGCAGCTCCGGACAGAACAATGAGCAGTTCTTC,CASSSGQNNEQFF
-,16,-,TRBJ2-3,TRBV11-2,TGTGCCAGCAGCCCCGGGGTAGCGACTAGCACAGATACGCAGTATTTT,CASSPGVATSTDTQYF
-,15,-,TRBJ1-2,TRBV10-3,TGTGCCATCAGTCCCAGGAAGTCCATCCTTTATGGCTACACCTTC,CAISPRKSILYGYTF
TRBD1,18,-,TRBJ2-5,TRBV5-1,TGCGCCAGCAGCTTGGCTTTATTTCTTCGGGACAGGGGTATGACCCAGTACTTC,CASSLALFLRDRGMTQYF
-,12,-,TRBJ2-1,TRBV5-1,TGCGCCAGCAGCTTGGGGGCCAATGAGCAGTTCTTC,CASSLGANEQFF
-,14,once,TRBJ2-3,TRBV2,TGTGCCAGCATCCGAATTAGTATGGCAGATACGCAGTATTTT,CASIRISMADTQYF